Listed below are T cell receptor beta chains from one sample, sequenced in a study of T cell responses to AZD1222 COVID-19 vaccine. Assay: immunoSEQ multiplex PCR; the TCRdb copy retains only in-frame clones and omits some. The table lists 110,000 to 150,000 clones, about 88% of them singletons, with 3.1% in the top ten. Source: peripheral blood, taken 28 days after the second AZD1222 dose. The source is an adult who received the AZD1222 COVID-19 vaccine. Each CDR3 is given with its conserved first and last residue. Fields, in order: D gene, clone size, V gene, J gene, CDR3 length, CDR3 DNA, CDR3 protein. The D gene is left open where the match is weak. Not every row has a clone size; where given, it reads once, few, many or a size class.

d_gene: NA
abundance: NA
v_gene: TRBV7-2
j_gene: TRBJ1-5
len: 18
CDR3nt: TGTGCCAGCAGCTTAGGACTGGACAGTTTTTATAGCAATCAGCCCCAGCATTTT
CDR3aa: CASSLGLDSFYSNQPQHF

d_gene: NA
abundance: NA
v_gene: TRBV27
j_gene: TRBJ2-5
len: 14
CDR3nt: TGTGCCAGCAGTTTTTCAGGGGCCTGGGAGACCCAGTACTTC
CDR3aa: CASSFSGAWETQYF

d_gene: NA
abundance: NA
v_gene: TRBV28
j_gene: TRBJ1-1
len: 11
CDR3nt: TGTGCCACCCGATTGAACACTGAAGCTTTCTTT
CDR3aa: CATRLNTEAFF

d_gene: NA
abundance: NA
v_gene: TRBV5-5
j_gene: TRBJ1-1
len: 13
CDR3nt: TGTGCCAGCAGCTTGTCGGAGAACACTGAAGCTTTCTTT
CDR3aa: CASSLSENTEAFF

d_gene: NA
abundance: NA
v_gene: TRBV30
j_gene: TRBJ1-5
len: 13
CDR3nt: TGTGCCTGGAGCAACAGGGAGGATCAGCCCCAGCATTTT
CDR3aa: CAWSNREDQPQHF

d_gene: NA
abundance: NA
v_gene: TRBV9
j_gene: TRBJ2-3
len: 16
CDR3nt: TGTGCCAGCAGCGTAGTTACGGGGGCGAGCACAGATACGCAGTATTTT
CDR3aa: CASSVVTGASTDTQYF

d_gene: TRBD2
abundance: few
v_gene: TRBV9
j_gene: TRBJ2-2
len: 15
CDR3nt: TGTGCCAGCAGCGGGACTAGCGGACTACCCGGGGAGCTGTTTTTT
CDR3aa: CASSGTSGLPGELFF

d_gene: TRBD1
abundance: NA
v_gene: TRBV24-1
j_gene: TRBJ1-5
len: 14
CDR3nt: TGTGCCACTATACAGGGGGCCTCGGGTCAGCCCCAGCATTTT
CDR3aa: CATIQGASGQPQHF

d_gene: NA
abundance: NA
v_gene: TRBV12-5
j_gene: TRBJ1-2
len: 13
CDR3nt: TGTGCTAGTGGTCTCGGGGCGCGGAATGGCTACACCTTC
CDR3aa: CASGLGARNGYTF

d_gene: TRBD1
abundance: NA
v_gene: TRBV3-1/TRBV3-2
j_gene: TRBJ1-5
len: 15
CDR3nt: TGTGCCAGCAGCTCGACAGGGGGCGGCAATCAGCCCCAGCATTTT
CDR3aa: CASSSTGGGNQPQHF

d_gene: NA
abundance: NA
v_gene: TRBV5-1
j_gene: TRBJ2-7
len: 13
CDR3nt: TGCGCCAGCAGCTTCGCAGGTGAAGACGAGCAGTACTTC
CDR3aa: CASSFAGEDEQYF

d_gene: NA
abundance: NA
v_gene: TRBV28
j_gene: TRBJ1-2
len: 13
CDR3nt: TGTGCCAGCAGTCTGTCACAAGGGGGGAGCTACACCTTC
CDR3aa: CASSLSQGGSYTF

d_gene: NA
abundance: few
v_gene: TRBV6-1
j_gene: TRBJ1-5
len: 14
CDR3nt: TGTGCCAGCAGTGAGGGATATAGCAATCAGCCCCAGCATTTT
CDR3aa: CASSEGYSNQPQHF

d_gene: NA
abundance: NA
v_gene: TRBV4-2
j_gene: TRBJ1-6
len: 14
CDR3nt: TGTGCCAGCAGCCAATTCCAGAGTGATTCACCCCTCCACTTT
CDR3aa: CASSQFQSDSPLHF

d_gene: NA
abundance: NA
v_gene: TRBV5-6
j_gene: TRBJ2-7
len: 15
CDR3nt: TGTGCCAGCAGCTTGTTGTCAGATGAAACCTACGAGCAGTACTTC
CDR3aa: CASSLLSDETYEQYF

d_gene: TRBD1
abundance: NA
v_gene: TRBV10-1
j_gene: TRBJ2-1
len: 14
CDR3nt: TGCGCCAGCAGTGACCCGACAGGGACAGATGAGCAGTTCTTC
CDR3aa: CASSDPTGTDEQFF

d_gene: NA
abundance: NA
v_gene: TRBV5-4
j_gene: TRBJ1-2
len: 15
CDR3nt: TGTGCCAGCAGCTTGCAGGGTGCGGGAAACTATGGCTACACCTTC
CDR3aa: CASSLQGAGNYGYTF

d_gene: TRBD1
abundance: NA
v_gene: TRBV27
j_gene: TRBJ1-5
len: 14
CDR3nt: TGTGCCAGCAGTCCATGGGACAGAAATCAGCCCCAGCATTTT
CDR3aa: CASSPWDRNQPQHF

d_gene: NA
abundance: NA
v_gene: TRBV3-1/TRBV3-2
j_gene: TRBJ2-2
len: 16
CDR3nt: TGTGCCAGCAGCCTCTACACTCGGACTTTACCCGGGGAGCTGTTTTTT
CDR3aa: CASSLYTRTLPGELFF

d_gene: TRBD2
abundance: NA
v_gene: TRBV6-5
j_gene: TRBJ2-1
len: 14
CDR3nt: TGTGCCAGCATAGCGGGAGTATCCTACAATGAGCAGTTCTTC
CDR3aa: CASIAGVSYNEQFF

d_gene: NA
abundance: NA
v_gene: TRBV5-6
j_gene: TRBJ2-3
len: 11
CDR3nt: TGTGCCAGCAGCTGGGGAAATACGCAGTATTTT
CDR3aa: CASSWGNTQYF

d_gene: TRBD1
abundance: NA
v_gene: TRBV6-1
j_gene: TRBJ1-4
len: 16
CDR3nt: TGTGCCAGCAGTGAAGCGATGGGGACAGTTAATGAAAAACTGTTTTTT
CDR3aa: CASSEAMGTVNEKLFF

d_gene: NA
abundance: NA
v_gene: TRBV6-5
j_gene: TRBJ1-5
len: 12
CDR3nt: TGTGCCAGCAGGGATAGCAATCAGCCCCAGCATTTT
CDR3aa: CASRDSNQPQHF

d_gene: NA
abundance: NA
v_gene: TRBV28
j_gene: TRBJ1-6
len: 12
CDR3nt: TGTGCCAGCAGTTGGGGGAATTCACCCCTCCACTTT
CDR3aa: CASSWGNSPLHF

d_gene: NA
abundance: few
v_gene: TRBV19
j_gene: TRBJ2-2
len: 13
CDR3nt: TGTGCCAGTAGTATTATGAACACCGGGGAGCTGTTTTTT
CDR3aa: CASSIMNTGELFF

d_gene: NA
abundance: NA
v_gene: TRBV10-3
j_gene: TRBJ1-3
len: 18
CDR3nt: TGTGCCATCAGTGAGGGATCTTGGACACAGGGAGGGGGAAACACCATATATTTT
CDR3aa: CAISEGSWTQGGGNTIYF

d_gene: TRBD1
abundance: NA
v_gene: TRBV11-2
j_gene: TRBJ2-7
len: 16
CDR3nt: TGTGCCAGCAGCTTAGGACCAGAGACAGGGGGCTTCGGGGAGTACTTC
CDR3aa: CASSLGPETGGFGEYF

d_gene: NA
abundance: NA
v_gene: TRBV2
j_gene: TRBJ2-5
len: 14
CDR3nt: TGTGCCAGCAGCCGGGACTCAACATGGGAAACCCAGTACTTC
CDR3aa: CASSRDSTWETQYF

d_gene: NA
abundance: NA
v_gene: TRBV18
j_gene: TRBJ1-1
len: 13
CDR3nt: TGTGCCAGCTCACCCTCAAGGGAGTTAGGGGCTTTCTTT
CDR3aa: CASSPSRELGAFF

d_gene: NA
abundance: NA
v_gene: TRBV5-4
j_gene: TRBJ2-3
len: 11
CDR3nt: TGTGCCAGCAGCAGGGCAGATACGCAGTATTTT
CDR3aa: CASSRADTQYF

d_gene: TRBD1
abundance: once
v_gene: TRBV6-2/TRBV6-3
j_gene: TRBJ1-2
len: 14
CDR3nt: TGTGCCAGCAGCCTGGGACAGGGGGCGTCCGGCTACACCTTC
CDR3aa: CASSLGQGASGYTF

d_gene: NA
abundance: once
v_gene: TRBV14
j_gene: TRBJ1-1
len: 14
CDR3nt: TGTGCCAGCAGCCAGATCTTACTGAACACTGAAGCTTTCTTT
CDR3aa: CASSQILLNTEAFF

d_gene: TRBD1
abundance: once
v_gene: TRBV5-8
j_gene: TRBJ1-2
len: 13
CDR3nt: TGTGCCAGCAGCTTCACAGGGGGAATCGGCTACACCTTC
CDR3aa: CASSFTGGIGYTF

d_gene: NA
abundance: NA
v_gene: TRBV6-5
j_gene: TRBJ1-4
len: 14
CDR3nt: TGTGCCAGCAGTAGTGGACAGTACAATGAAAAACTGTTTTTT
CDR3aa: CASSSGQYNEKLFF

d_gene: NA
abundance: once
v_gene: TRBV7-2
j_gene: TRBJ2-1
len: 14
CDR3nt: TGTGCCAGCAGCCCTCGCCCAACAGGGTATGAGCAGTTCTTC
CDR3aa: CASSPRPTGYEQFF